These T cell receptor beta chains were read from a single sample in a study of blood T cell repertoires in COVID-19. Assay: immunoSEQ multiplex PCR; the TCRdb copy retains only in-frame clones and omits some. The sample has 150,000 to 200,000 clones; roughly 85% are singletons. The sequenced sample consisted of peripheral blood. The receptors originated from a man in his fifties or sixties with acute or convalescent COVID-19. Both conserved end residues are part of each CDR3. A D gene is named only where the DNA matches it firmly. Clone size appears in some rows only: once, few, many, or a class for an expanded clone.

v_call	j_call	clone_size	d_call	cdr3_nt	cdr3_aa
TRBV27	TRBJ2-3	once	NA	TGTGCCAGCGGCCCCAGGGCCTACACAGATACGCAGTATTTT	CASGPRAYTDTQYF
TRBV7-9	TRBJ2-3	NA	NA	TGTGCCAGCAGCTTTAGTTCAAACGGGGATACGCAGTATTTT	CASSFSSNGDTQYF
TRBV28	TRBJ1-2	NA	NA	TGTGCGGCGGGGGGCTACACCTTC	CAAGGYTF
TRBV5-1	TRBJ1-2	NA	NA	TGCGCCAGCAGCTTGACGGGTTCCTATGGCTACACCTTC	CASSLTGSYGYTF
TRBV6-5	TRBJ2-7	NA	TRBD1	TGTGCCAGCAGCCTACAGGGGGCCCCACTACGTCGGCAGTACTTC	CASSLQGAPLRRQYF
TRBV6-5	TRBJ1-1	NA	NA	TGTGCCAGCAGCCTCCAGGCAGGCACTGAAGCTTTCTTT	CASSLQAGTEAFF
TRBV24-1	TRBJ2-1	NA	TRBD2	TGTGCCACCAGTGAGGGGACTAGCGGGTTCAATGAGCAGTTCTTC	CATSEGTSGFNEQFF
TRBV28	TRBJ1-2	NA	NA	TGTGCCAGCAGTTCTGCGATCTATGGCTACACCTTC	CASSSAIYGYTF
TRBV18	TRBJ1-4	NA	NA	TGTGCCAGCTCACGTCGGGGGGGTAATGAAAAACTGTTTTTT	CASSRRGGNEKLFF
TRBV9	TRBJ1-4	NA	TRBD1	TGTGCCAGCAGCGCGCAGGGGGCCTCTGAAAAACTGTTTTTT	CASSAQGASEKLFF
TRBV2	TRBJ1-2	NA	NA	TGTGCCAGCAGTGATCCCCGTCCCTGGGGGGGTAGGGGCTACACCTTC	CASSDPRPWGGRGYTF
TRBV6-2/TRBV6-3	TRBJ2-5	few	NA	TGTGCCAGCAGTTACGGTTTAGAGGCAGAGACCCAGTACTTC	CASSYGLEAETQYF
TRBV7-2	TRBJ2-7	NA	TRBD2	TGTGCCAGCAGCTCCTTCCCGGGACTAGGCACCTACGAGCAGTACTTC	CASSSFPGLGTYEQYF
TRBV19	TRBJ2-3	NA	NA	TGTGCCAGTAGTCCTCGGGGTAGCTCAGATACGCAGTATTTT	CASSPRGSSDTQYF
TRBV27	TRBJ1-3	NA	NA	TGTGCCAGCAGACTAGCATCTGGAAACACCATATATTTT	CASRLASGNTIYF
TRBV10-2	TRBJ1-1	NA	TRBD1	TGCGCCAGCAGAAAGACAGGGGATCTGAACACTGAAGCTTTCTTT	CASRKTGDLNTEAFF
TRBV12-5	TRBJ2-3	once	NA	TGTGCTAGTGGTTTGGTCTCGGAGGTCGATACGCAGTATTTT	CASGLVSEVDTQYF
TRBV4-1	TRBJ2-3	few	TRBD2	TGCGCCAGCAGCCAAGCGGCAAGAGCGGGAGAAGATACGCAGTATTTT	CASSQAARAGEDTQYF
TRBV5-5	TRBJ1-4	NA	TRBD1	TGTGCCAGCAGCTCGAGGACAGGGGGCAAGGGAGAAAAACTGTTTTTT	CASSSRTGGKGEKLFF
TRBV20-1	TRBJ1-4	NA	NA	TGCAGTGCTAGAGCCTCTCGACTGTTTTTT	CSARASRLFF
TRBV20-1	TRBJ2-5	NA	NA	TGCAGTGCTCCAGGGCTTGAGACCCAGTACTTC	CSAPGLETQYF
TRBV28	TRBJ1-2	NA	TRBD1	TGTGCCAGCAGCAGACCAACGCCGGGACAGGGGGCCGGTTCTAACTATGGCTACACCTTC	CASSRPTPGQGAGSNYGYTF
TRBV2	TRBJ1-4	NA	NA	TGTGCCAGCACTGTCTTTGCAACTAATGAAAAACTGTTTTTT	CASTVFATNEKLFF
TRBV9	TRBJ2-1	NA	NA	TGTGCCAGCAGCGTTTTTACAGATGCTAATGAGCAGTTCTTC	CASSVFTDANEQFF
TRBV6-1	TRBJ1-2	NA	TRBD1	TGTGCCAGCAGTGAAGGGGCAGGGGGCGACTATGGCTACACCTTC	CASSEGAGGDYGYTF
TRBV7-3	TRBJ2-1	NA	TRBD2	TGTGCCAGCAGCTTATATCCTGTAGCGGGAGCCGCCTACAATGAGCAGTTCTTC	CASSLYPVAGAAYNEQFF
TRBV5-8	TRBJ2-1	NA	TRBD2	TGTGCCAGCAGCTTGGTGCGCACTAGCGGAGCCTACAATGAGCAGTTCTTC	CASSLVRTSGAYNEQFF
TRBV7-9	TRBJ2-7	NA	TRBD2	TGTGCCAGCAGCTTAGGGATAGCGGGGGTTCCCTACGAGCAGTACTTC	CASSLGIAGVPYEQYF
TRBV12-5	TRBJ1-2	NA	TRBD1	TGTGCTAGTGGTTTGGTAGGAGGACAGGGGGTTGGCTACACCTTC	CASGLVGGQGVGYTF
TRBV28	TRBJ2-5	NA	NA	TGTGCCAGCAATTCGGGGAGCTTGGAGACCCAGTACTTC	CASNSGSLETQYF
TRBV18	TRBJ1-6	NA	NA	TGTGCCAGCTCACCCCGGGGGTCGGACATCTCCTATAATTCACCCCTCCACTTT	CASSPRGSDISYNSPLHF
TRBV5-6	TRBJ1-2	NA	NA	TGTGCCAGCAGCCCGGCAGGCAGAGTTAACTATGGCTACACCTTC	CASSPAGRVNYGYTF
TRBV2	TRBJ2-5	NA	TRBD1	TGTGCCAGCAGCAAAGGGGGCGCGGAGACCCAGTACTTC	CASSKGGAETQYF
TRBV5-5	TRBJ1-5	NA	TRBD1	TGTGCCAGCAGCTTCACAGGGGGGAATGATCAGCCCCAGCATTTT	CASSFTGGNDQPQHF
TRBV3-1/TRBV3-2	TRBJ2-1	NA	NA	TGTGCCAGCAGCCAAGGAGGACCAGGAGGGCAGTTCTTC	CASSQGGPGGQFF
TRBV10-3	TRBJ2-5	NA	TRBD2	TGTGCCATCAGTGAGACTAGCGGGATCGAGACCCAGTACTTC	CAISETSGIETQYF
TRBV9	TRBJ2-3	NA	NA	TGTGCCAGCAGCGTAGATCCCGGTCCGCAGTATTTT	CASSVDPGPQYF
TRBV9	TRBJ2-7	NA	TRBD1	TGTGCCAGCAGCGTAGGCCCGACAGGGACCTACGAGCAGTACTTC	CASSVGPTGTYEQYF
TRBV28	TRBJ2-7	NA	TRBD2	TGTGCCAGCAGTTCGCCCACTAGCGGGGCGCGAGGCGAGCAGTACTTC	CASSSPTSGARGEQYF
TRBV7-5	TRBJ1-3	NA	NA	TGTGTCAGAAGCTTAGATGGCAGGGGGGGAAACACCATATATTTT	CVRSLDGRGGNTIYF
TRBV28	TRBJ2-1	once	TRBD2	TGTGCCAGCGGACTCATAGCGGGAGTTCATGAGCAGTTCTTC	CASGLIAGVHEQFF
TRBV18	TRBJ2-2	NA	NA	TGTGCCAGCTCACTCCCGGGAAGACCCACCGGGGAGCTGTTTTTT	CASSLPGRPTGELFF
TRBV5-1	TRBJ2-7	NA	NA	TGCGCCAGCAGCTTGGTAGGGGTAAACTACGAGCAGTACTTC	CASSLVGVNYEQYF